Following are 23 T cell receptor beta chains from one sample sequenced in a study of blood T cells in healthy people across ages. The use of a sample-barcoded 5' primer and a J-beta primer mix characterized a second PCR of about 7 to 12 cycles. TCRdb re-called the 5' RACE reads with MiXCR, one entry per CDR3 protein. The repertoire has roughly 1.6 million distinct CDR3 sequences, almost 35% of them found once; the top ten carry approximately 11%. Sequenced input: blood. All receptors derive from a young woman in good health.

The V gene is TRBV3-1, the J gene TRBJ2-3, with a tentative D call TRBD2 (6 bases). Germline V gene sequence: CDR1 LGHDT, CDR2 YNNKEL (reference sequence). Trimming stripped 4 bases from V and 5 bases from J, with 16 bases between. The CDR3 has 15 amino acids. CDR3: CASSLEDYRGDTQYF. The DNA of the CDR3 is TGTGCCAGCAGCCTGGAGGACTACCGAGGAGATACGCAGTATTTT.

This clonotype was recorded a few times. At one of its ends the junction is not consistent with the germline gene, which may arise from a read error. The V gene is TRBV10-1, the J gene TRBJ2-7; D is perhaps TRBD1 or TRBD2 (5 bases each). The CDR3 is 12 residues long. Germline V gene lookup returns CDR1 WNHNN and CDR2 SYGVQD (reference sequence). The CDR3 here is CASSATVGERYF. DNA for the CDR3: TGCGCCAGCAGCGCCACGGTGGGGGAGCGGTACTTC.

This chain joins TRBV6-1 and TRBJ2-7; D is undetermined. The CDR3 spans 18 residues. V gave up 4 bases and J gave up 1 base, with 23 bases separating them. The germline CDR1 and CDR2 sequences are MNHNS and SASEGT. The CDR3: CASSVMTPGSLSSYEQYF. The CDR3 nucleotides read TGTGCCAGCAGTGTGATGACACCGGGCAGCCTAAGTTCCTACGAGCAGTACTTC.

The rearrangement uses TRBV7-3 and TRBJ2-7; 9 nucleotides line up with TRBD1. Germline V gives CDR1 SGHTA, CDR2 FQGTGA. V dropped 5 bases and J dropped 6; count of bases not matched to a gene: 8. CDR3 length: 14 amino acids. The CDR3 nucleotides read TGTGCCAGCAGCACCGGACAGGGGTCATCCGAGCAGTACTTC. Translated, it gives CASSTGQGSSEQYF.

The CDR3: CASSVAGGLSYNEQFF. The CDR3 DNA is TGCGCCAGCAGCGTGGCGGGGGGTCTCTCCTACAATGAGCAGTTCTTC. The chain couples TRBV5-1 to TRBJ2-1; 8 positions agree with TRBD2. The length of the CDR3 is 16 residues. J gave up 0 bases and V 4 bases, and 6 bases lay outside the gene matches. Germline V gene sequence: CDR1 SGHRS, CDR2 YFSETQ.

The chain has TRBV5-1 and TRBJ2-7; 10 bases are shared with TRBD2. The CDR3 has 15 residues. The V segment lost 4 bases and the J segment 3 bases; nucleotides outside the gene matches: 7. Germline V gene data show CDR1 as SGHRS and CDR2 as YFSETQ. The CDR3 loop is CASSTWTSGDYEQYF. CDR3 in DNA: TGCGCCAGCAGCACGTGGACTAGCGGAGACTACGAGCAGTACTTC.

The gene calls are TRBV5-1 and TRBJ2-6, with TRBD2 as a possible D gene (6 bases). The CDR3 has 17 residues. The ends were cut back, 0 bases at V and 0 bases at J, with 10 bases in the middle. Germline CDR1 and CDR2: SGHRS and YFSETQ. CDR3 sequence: CASSLAAGYSGANVLTF. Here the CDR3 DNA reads TGCGCCAGCAGCTTGGCGGCGGGGTACTCTGGGGCCAACGTCCTGACTTTC.

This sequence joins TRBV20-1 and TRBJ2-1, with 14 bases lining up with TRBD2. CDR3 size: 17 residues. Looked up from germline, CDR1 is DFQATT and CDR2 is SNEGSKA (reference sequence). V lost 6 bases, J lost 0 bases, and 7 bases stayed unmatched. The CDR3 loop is CSARGLAGVRSYNEQFF. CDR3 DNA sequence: TGCAGTGCCCGGGGACTAGCGGGAGTTCGCTCCTACAATGAGCAGTTCTTC.

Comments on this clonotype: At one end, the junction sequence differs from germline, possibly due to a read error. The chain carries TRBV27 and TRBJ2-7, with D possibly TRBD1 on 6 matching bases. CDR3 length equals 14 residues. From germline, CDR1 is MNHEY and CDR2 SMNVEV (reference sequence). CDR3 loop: CTSSFRGQSYEQYF. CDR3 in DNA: TGTACCAGCAGTTTCCGTGGACAGTCCTACGAGCAGTACTTC.

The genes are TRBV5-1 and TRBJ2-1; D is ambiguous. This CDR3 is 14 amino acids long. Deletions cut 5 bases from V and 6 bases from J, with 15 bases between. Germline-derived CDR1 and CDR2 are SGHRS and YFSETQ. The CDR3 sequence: CASRIGLTGNEQFF. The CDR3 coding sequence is TGCGCCAGCAGGATAGGGCTGACGGGCAATGAGCAGTTCTTC. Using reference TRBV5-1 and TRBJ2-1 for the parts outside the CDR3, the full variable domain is KAGVTQTPRYLIKTRGQQVTLSCSPISGHRSVSWYQQTPGQGLQFLFEYFSETQRNKGNFPGRFSGRQFSNSRSEMNVSTLELGDSALYLCASRIGLTGNEQFFGPGTRLTVL.

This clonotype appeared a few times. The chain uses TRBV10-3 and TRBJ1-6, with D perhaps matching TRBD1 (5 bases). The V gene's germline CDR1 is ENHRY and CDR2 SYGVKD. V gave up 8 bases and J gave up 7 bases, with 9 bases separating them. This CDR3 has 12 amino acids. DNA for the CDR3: TGTGCCATCGCGGAGGGGAATTCACCCCTCCACTTT. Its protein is CAIAEGNSPLHF.

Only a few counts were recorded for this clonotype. CDR3 protein: CASSLAAGVLNTEAFF. For the CDR3, the DNA is TGTGCCAGCAGCTTGGCGGCAGGGGTTTTGAACACTGAAGCTTTCTTT. This chain joins TRBV5-4 and TRBJ1-1; a possible D gene is TRBD1 (6 bases). The V and J ends lost 0 bases and 0 bases respectively, with 12 bases between them. The CDR3 has 16 amino acids. Germline CDR1 SGHNT, CDR2 YYREEE (reference sequence).

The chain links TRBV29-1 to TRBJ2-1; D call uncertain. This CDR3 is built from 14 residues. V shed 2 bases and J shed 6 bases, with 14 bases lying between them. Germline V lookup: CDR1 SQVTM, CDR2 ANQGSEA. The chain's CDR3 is CSVEMVRPPNEQFF. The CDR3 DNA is TGCAGCGTTGAAATGGTGCGACCCCCCAATGAGCAGTTCTTC.

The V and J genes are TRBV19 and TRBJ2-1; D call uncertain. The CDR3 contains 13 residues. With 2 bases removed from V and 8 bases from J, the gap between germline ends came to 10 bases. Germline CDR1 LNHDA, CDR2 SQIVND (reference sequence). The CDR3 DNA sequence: TGTGCCAGTAGTATAAACACGGTCGATGAGCAGTTCTTC. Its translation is CASSINTVDEQFF.

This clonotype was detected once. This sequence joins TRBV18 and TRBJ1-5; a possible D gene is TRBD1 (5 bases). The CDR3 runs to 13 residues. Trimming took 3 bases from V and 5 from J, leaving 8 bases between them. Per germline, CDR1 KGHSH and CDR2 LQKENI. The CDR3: CASSPDTHQPQHF. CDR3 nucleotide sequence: TGTGCCAGCTCACCGGACACCCATCAGCCCCAGCATTTT.

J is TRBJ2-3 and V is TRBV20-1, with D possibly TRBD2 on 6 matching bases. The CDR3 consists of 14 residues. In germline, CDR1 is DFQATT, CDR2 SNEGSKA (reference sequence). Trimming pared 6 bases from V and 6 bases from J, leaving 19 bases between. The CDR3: CSAKGTPRSDTQYF. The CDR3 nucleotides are TGCAGTGCCAAGGGGACTCCTCGGTCCGATACGCAGTATTTT.

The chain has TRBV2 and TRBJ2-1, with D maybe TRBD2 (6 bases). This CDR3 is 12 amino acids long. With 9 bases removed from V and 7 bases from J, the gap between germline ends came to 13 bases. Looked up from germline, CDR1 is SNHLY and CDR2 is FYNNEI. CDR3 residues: CASLGGENEQFF. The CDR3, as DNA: TGTGCCAGTCTAGGCGGGGAGAATGAGCAGTTCTTC.

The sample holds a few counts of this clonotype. The DNA of the CDR3 is TGTGCCAGCAGCTTAGGTGCCCTAGCGGGAGGGACCTACGAGCAGTACTTC. The encoded protein is CASSLGALAGGTYEQYF. This chain links TRBV11-2 with TRBJ2-7; 12 bases are a match to TRBD2. Per germline, CDR1 SGHAT and CDR2 FQNNGV. CDR3 length: 17 amino acids. Losses at the gene ends were 1 base for V and 2 bases for J; bases not matched to a gene: 6.

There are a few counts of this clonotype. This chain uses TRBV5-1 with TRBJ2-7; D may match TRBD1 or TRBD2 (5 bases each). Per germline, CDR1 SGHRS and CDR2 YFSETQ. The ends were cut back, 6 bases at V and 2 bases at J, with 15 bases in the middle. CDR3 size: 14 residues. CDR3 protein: CASTFRTGPYEQYF. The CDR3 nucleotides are TGCGCCAGCACCTTTCGGACGGGACCCTACGAGCAGTACTTC. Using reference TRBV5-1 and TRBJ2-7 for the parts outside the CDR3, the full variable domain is KAGVTQTPRYLIKTRGQQVTLSCSPISGHRSVSWYQQTPGQGLQFLFEYFSETQRNKGNFPGRFSGRQFSNSRSEMNVSTLELGDSALYLCASTFRTGPYEQYFGPGTRLTVT.

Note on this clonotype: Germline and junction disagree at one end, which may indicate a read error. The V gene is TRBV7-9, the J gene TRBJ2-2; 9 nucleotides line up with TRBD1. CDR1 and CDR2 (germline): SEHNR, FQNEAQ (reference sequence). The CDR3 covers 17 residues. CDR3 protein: CASRSNPGTGNTGEPFF. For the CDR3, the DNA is TGTGCCAGCAGATCTAACCCCGGGACAGGGAACACCGGGGAGCCGTTTTTT.

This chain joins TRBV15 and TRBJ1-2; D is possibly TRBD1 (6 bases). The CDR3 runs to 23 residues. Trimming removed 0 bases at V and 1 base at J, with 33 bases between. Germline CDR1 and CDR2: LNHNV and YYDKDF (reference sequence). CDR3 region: CATSREWVIFGTQGNHLNYGYTF. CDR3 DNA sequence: TGTGCCACCAGCAGAGAATGGGTCATATTCGGAACACAGGGTAATCACCTTAACTATGGCTACACCTTC. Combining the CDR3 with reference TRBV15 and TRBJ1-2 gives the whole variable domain DAMVIQNPRYQVTQFGKPVTLSCSQTLNHNVMYWYQQKSSQAPKLLFHYYDKDFNNEADTPDNFQSRRPNTSFCFLDIRSPGLGDTAMYLCATSREWVIFGTQGNHLNYGYTFGSGTRLTVV.

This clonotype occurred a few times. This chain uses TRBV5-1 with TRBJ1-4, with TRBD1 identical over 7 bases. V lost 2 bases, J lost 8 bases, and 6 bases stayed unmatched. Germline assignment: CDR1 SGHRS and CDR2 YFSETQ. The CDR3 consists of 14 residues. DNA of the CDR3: TGCGCCAGCAGCTTCACAGGGGAACGGGAAAAACTGTTTTTT. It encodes CASSFTGEREKLFF.

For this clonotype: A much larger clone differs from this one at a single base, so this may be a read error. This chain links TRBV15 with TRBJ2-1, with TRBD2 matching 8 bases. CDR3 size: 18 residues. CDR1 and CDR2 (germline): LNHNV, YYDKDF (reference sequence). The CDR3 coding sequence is TGTGCCACCAGCAGAGTGGGCGGGGGGCTGCCCTCCTGCAATGAGCAGTTCTTC. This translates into CATSRVGGGLPSCNEQFF.